These 17 T cell receptor beta chains were sequenced from one sample in a study of CD8 T cells in Susac syndrome. Random hexamers were used to reverse transcribe 0.5 to 1 ug of RNA. TCRdb itself ran the immunoSEQ multiplex PCR reads through MiXCR, one entry per CDR3 protein. In the table there are approximately 270,000 distinct CDR3 sequences, over 85% of which are singletons. The specimen was CD4+ T cells from PBMCs. The receptors were sampled from a human donor with multiple sclerosis.

The CDR3 sequence is CSARNSSLEKLFF. Here the CDR3 DNA reads TGCAGTGCGAGAAACAGCTCCCTGGAAAAACTGTTTTTT. The chain joins TRBV20-1 to TRBJ1-4; D is unclear. The germline V gene has CDR1 DFQATT and CDR2 SNEGSKA (reference sequence). This CDR3 comprises 13 residues. The V end was cut by 6 bases, the J end by 8 bases, with 16 bases between.

The chain combines TRBV12-3 or TRBV12-4 with TRBJ1-4; D uncertain. The CDR3 consists of 11 residues. Trimming stripped 3 bases from V and 6 bases from J, with 2 bases between. The CDR3 DNA is TGTGCCAGCAGTTTGTATGAAAAACTGTTTTTT. It encodes CASSLYEKLFF.

The J gene is TRBJ2-3, the V gene TRBV27; TRBD1 is a possible D gene (6 bases). Germline V gene lookup returns CDR1 MNHEY and CDR2 SMNVEV (reference sequence). V lost 3 bases and J 2 bases, leaving 12 bases between the germline ends. The CDR3 sequence is 15 residues long. The CDR3 bases are TGTGCCAGCAGTTTCGGCAGGGGCCCCACAGATACGCAGTATTTT. Its protein product is CASSFGRGPTDTQYF.

This chain uses TRBV18 with TRBJ2-1; D is unresolved. V was pared by 4 bases and J by 9 bases, with 19 bases between. The CDR3 length is 15 residues. Germline assignment: CDR1 KGHSH and CDR2 LQKENI. In DNA form, the CDR3 reads TGTGCCAGCTCACAAACCCAGCAGTTGTTAGCTGAGCAGTTCTTC. Its protein product is CASSQTQQLLAEQFF.

The chain is built from TRBV3-1 and TRBJ1-4, with D hard to call. V lost 6 bases and J lost 6, with 11 bases in between. CDR1 and CDR2 from the germline V gene are LGHDT and YNNKEL (reference sequence). This CDR3 region has 13 residues. CDR3 protein: CASSPVRYEKLFF. In DNA form, the CDR3 reads TGTGCCAGCAGTCCCGTTCGGTATGAAAAACTGTTTTTT.

The V gene is TRBV9, the J gene TRBJ2-5; the D gene is possibly TRBD2 (5 bases). The germline gives CDR1 SGDLS, CDR2 YYNGEE. The CDR3 sequence is 13 residues long. The V end was cut by 4 bases, the J end by 5 bases, with 12 bases between. The CDR3 sequence is CASSSRTGETQYF. The CDR3 DNA reads TGTGCCAGCAGCTCCCGGACTGGGGAGACCCAGTACTTC.

The chain has TRBV30 and TRBJ2-7; 8 bases agree with TRBD2. CDR3 length: 13 residues. Germline-derived CDR1 and CDR2 are GTSNPN and SVGIG (reference sequence). Losses at the gene ends were 2 bases for V and 7 bases for J; bases not matched to a gene: 7. CDR3 sequence reads: CAWSRSGGVEQYF. The CDR3, as DNA: TGTGCCTGGAGTAGGTCCGGGGGGGTGGAGCAGTACTTC.

The V gene is TRBV7-9, the J gene TRBJ1-1; D unresolved. The length of the CDR3 is 12 residues. The V and J ends lost 1 base and 7 bases respectively, with 7 bases between them. Germline CDR1 reads SEHNR; CDR2 reads FQNEAQ (reference sequence). The CDR3 region has the DNA TGTGCCAGCAGCTTAGATTTCAGTGAAGCTTTCTTT. It specifies CASSLDFSEAFF.

The V and J genes are TRBV24-1 and TRBJ1-2; 12 bases line up with TRBD1. Germline V gene data show CDR1 as KGHDR and CDR2 as SFDVKD. The CDR3 spans 15 residues. Germline trimming cut 7 bases from V and 8 bases from J; bases unmatched to any gene: 10. DNA for the CDR3: TGTGCCACCAGCAACTCCGGGACAGGGGGCTGGGGCTACACCTTC. It yields the protein CATSNSGTGGWGYTF.

V usage is TRBV19 and J usage is TRBJ2-3; 11 bases match TRBD2. The CDR3 covers 17 residues. After removal of 4 bases from V and 3 bases from J, the junction contained 9 bases not matched to a gene. From germline, CDR1 is LNHDA and CDR2 SQIVND (reference sequence). CDR3 bases: TGTGCCAGTAGTAGAAGACCTAGCGGGAGGTTTACAGATACGCAGTATTTT. This sequence encodes CASSRRPSGRFTDTQYF.

A word on this clonotype: A junction end diverges from the germline sequence, so it may reflect a read error. The chain uses TRBV3-1 and TRBJ2-1; 15 bases are shared with TRBD2. Germline CDR1 and CDR2: LGHDT and YNNKEL (reference sequence). The CDR3 length is 14 residues. Here the CDR3 DNA reads TGTGCCAGCAGCCAAGGGGGACTAGCGGGAGGAGGGATCTTC. Translated, it gives CASSQGGLAGGGIF.

The gene calls are TRBV20-1 and TRBJ1-6; TRBD1 is a possible D gene (5 bases). Germline V lookup: CDR1 DFQATT, CDR2 SNEGSKA (reference sequence). Trimming shortened V by 6 bases and J by 2 bases, and 20 bases separated the two germline ends. This CDR3 spans 17 amino acids. The CDR3 nucleotides read TGCAGTGCATGGCCGGGACCAACCCTTACCTATAATTCACCCCTCCACTTT. Translating gives CSAWPGPTLTYNSPLHF.

The rearrangement links TRBV12-3 or TRBV12-4 to TRBJ1-4; 10 bases match TRBD1. The CDR3 has 15 residues. V lost 4 bases to trimming and J lost 8 bases; unmatched junction nucleotides: 7. The CDR3 nucleotides read TGTGCCAGCAGTTCTACCGGGACAGGGGACGAAAAACTGTTTTTT. Translating gives CASSSTGTGDEKLFF.

The chain employs TRBV20-1 and TRBJ2-6; D possibly uses TRBD1 or TRBD2 (5 bases each). The CDR3 covers 15 residues. Germline CDR1 and CDR2: DFQATT and SNEGSKA (reference sequence). V dropped 5 bases and J dropped 4 bases, with 15 bases sitting between them. The CDR3 spells CSAPGPRVGANVLTF. The CDR3 DNA is TGCAGTGCTCCGGGGCCCCGTGTGGGGGCCAACGTCCTGACTTTC.

The rearrangement links TRBV24-1 to TRBJ1-5; D ambiguous. Germline-derived CDR1 and CDR2 are KGHDR and SFDVKD. The CDR3 has 13 residues. Trimming took off 4 bases at V and 6 bases at J, with 9 bases between the two ends. The CDR3 coding sequence is TGTGCCACCAGTGACCGGTTTGGTCAGCCCCAGCATTTT. It translates to CATSDRFGQPQHF.

The chain recombines TRBV9 with TRBJ2-7, with D perhaps matching TRBD2 (5 bases). V lost 4 bases and J 0 bases, leaving 14 bases between the germline ends. The CDR3 loop spans 15 amino acids. The germline V gene has CDR1 SGDLS and CDR2 YYNGEE. The CDR3 here is CASSIRSTSSYEQYV. In DNA form, the CDR3 reads TGTGCCAGCAGCATCCGAAGTACTAGCTCCTACGAGCAGTACGTC.

This rearrangement joins TRBV7-3 to TRBJ2-5, with 8 bases aligning to TRBD1. CDR3 length: 15 amino acids. Trimming took 5 bases from V and 4 from J; bases not matched to a gene: 9. Germline CDR1 reads SGHTA; CDR2 reads FQGTGA. This CDR3 is CASSPKPDRGETQYF. CDR3 nucleotide sequence: TGTGCCAGCAGCCCAAAACCCGACAGGGGAGAGACCCAGTACTTC.